This record concerns one TCR beta chain sequence. This clone appeared a single time. Which antigen it targets is not known. No quality values exist for individual bases; no much larger clone is one base distant. Spanning cysteine to phenylalanine, the CDR3 consists of 12 amino acids. The sequence is cut down to CDR3 DNA, 36 bases in frame from base 1. V ends up 5 bases short and J 7 bases short, with an unmatched junction base count of 4. The germline V gene encodes CDR1 LNHDA and CDR2 SQIVND (reference sequence). The library was prepared using the immunoSEQ multiplex PCR assay. Imported from immuneACCESS, the table was reduced by TCRdb to in-frame sequences with V and J called. These copies leave out some clones; in studies compared against another copy, an unresolved V gene accounts for under half, and the cause of the remainder is not known. Per the sample table, the count is about 80 clones. This specimen belongs to a study of tumor T cells in aggressive B-cell lymphoma (dated by TCRdb to about 2017).

The chain uses TRBV19 and TRBJ1-1, and 7 junctional nucleotides match TRBD1. The source is an adult with diffuse large B cell lymphoma. Material: tumor tissue. The nucleotide sequence is TGTGCCAGTAGTCCACGACAGGGTGAAGCTTTCTTT. This encodes CASSPRQGEAFF.